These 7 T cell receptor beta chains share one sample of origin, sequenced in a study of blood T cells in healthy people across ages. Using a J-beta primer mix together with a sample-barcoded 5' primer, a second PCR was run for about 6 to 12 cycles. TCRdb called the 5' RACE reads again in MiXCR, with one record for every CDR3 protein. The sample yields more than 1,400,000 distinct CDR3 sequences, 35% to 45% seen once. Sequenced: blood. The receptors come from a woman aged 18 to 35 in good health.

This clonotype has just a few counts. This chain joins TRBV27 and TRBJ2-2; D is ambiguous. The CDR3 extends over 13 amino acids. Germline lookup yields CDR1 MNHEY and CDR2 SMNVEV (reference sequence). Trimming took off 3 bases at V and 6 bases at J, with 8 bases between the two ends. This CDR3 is CASSFEVAGELFF. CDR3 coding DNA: TGTGCCAGCAGTTTCGAGGTGGCCGGGGAGCTGTTTTTT.

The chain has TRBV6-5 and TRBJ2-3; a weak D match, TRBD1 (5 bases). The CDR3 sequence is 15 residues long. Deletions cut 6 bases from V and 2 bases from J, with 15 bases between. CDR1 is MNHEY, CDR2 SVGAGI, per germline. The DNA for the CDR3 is TGTGCCAGCAGACACGTGGCAGGGAACACAGATACGCAGTATTTT. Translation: CASRHVAGNTDTQYF.

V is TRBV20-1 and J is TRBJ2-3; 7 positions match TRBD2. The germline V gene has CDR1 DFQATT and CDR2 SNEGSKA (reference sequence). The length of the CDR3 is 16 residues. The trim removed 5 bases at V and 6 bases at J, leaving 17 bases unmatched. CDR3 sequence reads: CSAWGEGRYSVDTQYF. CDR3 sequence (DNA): TGCAGTGCTTGGGGGGAGGGTCGGTATTCGGTGGATACGCAGTATTTT.

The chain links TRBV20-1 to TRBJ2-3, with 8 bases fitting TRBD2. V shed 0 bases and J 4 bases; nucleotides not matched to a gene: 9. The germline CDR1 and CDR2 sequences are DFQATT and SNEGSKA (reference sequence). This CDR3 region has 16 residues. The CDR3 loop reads CSARDPAGEVADTQYF. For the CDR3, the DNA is TGCAGTGCTAGAGACCCAGCGGGGGAGGTCGCAGATACGCAGTATTTT.

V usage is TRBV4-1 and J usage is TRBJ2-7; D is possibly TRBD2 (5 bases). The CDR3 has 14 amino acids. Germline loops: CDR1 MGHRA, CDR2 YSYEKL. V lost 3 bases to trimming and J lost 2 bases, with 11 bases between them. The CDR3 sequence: CASSHQDSTYEQYF. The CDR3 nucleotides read TGCGCCAGCAGCCACCAGGACTCAACCTACGAGCAGTACTTC.

The DNA for the CDR3 is TGTGCCAGCAGCCAAGGGACTAGCTATTCCTACAATGAGCAGTTCTTC. Amino acid sequence: CASSQGTSYSYNEQFF. The rearrangement uses TRBV11-2 and TRBJ2-1; 9 nucleotides match TRBD2. Germline V lookup: CDR1 SGHAT, CDR2 FQNNGV. This CDR3 spans 16 amino acids. Unmatched junction bases numbered 6, after V lost 5 bases and J lost 1 base.

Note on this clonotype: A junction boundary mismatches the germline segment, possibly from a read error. The CDR3: CASSLGVGAYGYTF. The CDR3 nucleotides read TGTGCCAGTAGCTTAGGTGTAGGAGCCTATGGCTACACCTTC. The chain uses TRBV7-2 and TRBJ1-2; D call uncertain. This CDR3 comprises 14 residues. Germline V gene sequence: CDR1 SGHTA, CDR2 FQGNSA.